The clone carrying this TCR beta chain was detected ten times or more. What it recognizes is unknown. This entry is derived from a study of T cells in Graves' hyperthyroidism and ophthalmopathy. The wider study: Any treatment followed the collection of peripheral blood at initial diagnosis.

If no ophthalmopathy progression occurred within 18 months, Graves' hyperthyroidism was stable. Those patients with uncontrolled infection, other autoimmune disease, pregnancy or lactation were excluded. Study findings and constraints: Among clonotypes expanded in thyroid above 0.001, most were also found in blood.

Germline V lookup: CDR1 LGHDT, CDR2 YNNKEL (reference sequence). The CDR3 is made up of 16 amino acids. The V segment lost 3 bases and the J segment 0 bases; nucleotides outside the gene matches: 8. Amplified regions were TCR beta CDR3 sequences from RNA transcripts. RT-PCR in the first round (using the HTBI primer set) targeted the TCR CDR3. TCRdb called the multiplex PCR reads again in MiXCR, with one record for every CDR3 protein. This table holds fewer than 600,000 distinct CDR3 sequences, roughly an eighth found once. Sequenced input: blood. The TCR was taken from a woman between 18 and 29 years old with Graves' hyperthyroidism. The gene calls are TRBV3-1 and TRBJ2-7; the match to TRBD2 covers 7 bases. In nucleotides, the CDR3 is TGTGCCAGCAGCCACGGGAGGCAGGGCCCCTCCTACGAGCAGTACTTC. It is translated as CASSHGRQGPSYEQYF.